A single sample is the source of the 15 T cell receptor beta chains below, sequenced in a study of human T cells and chemical hapten exposure. Each CDR3 protein gets one entry after TCRdb re-called the RACE reads with MiXCR. This sample has some 300,000 distinct CDR3 sequences, with roughly 6% found just once. Indicated time point: pre-sensitization, week 0. Treatment in this sample: therapeutic diphenylcyclopropenone sensitization with weekly scalp DPC. The source material was whole blood, sampled in connection with sensitization to the hapten diphenylcyclopropenone (DPC). These receptors all stem from a woman under 30 with alopecia areata. Some clones in this sample may be carry-over from other donors' samples.

A few counts support this clonotype. This chain uses TRBV7-9 with TRBJ2-3, with D possibly matching TRBD2 (5 bases). The V gene lost 5 bases and the J gene lost 0 bases, with 12 bases spanning the gap. Looked up from germline, CDR1 is SEHNR and CDR2 is FQNEAQ (reference sequence). This CDR3 contains 15 residues. The DNA of the CDR3 is TGTGCCAGCAGCCCAAGGAGGCCGAGCACAGATACGCAGTATTTT. Translated, it gives CASSPRRPSTDTQYF.

This clonotype was seen repeatedly, ten times or more. J is TRBJ2-7 and V is TRBV12-3 or TRBV12-4; TRBD1 is a possible D gene (5 bases). The CDR3 totals 14 residues. The germline V and J ends were trimmed by 3 bases and 1 base, with 10 bases remaining between them. The CDR3 DNA is TGTGCCAGCAGTTTGTCGGACACATCCTACGAGCAGTACTTC. It specifies CASSLSDTSYEQYF.

This clonotype was seen ten or more times. The genes are TRBV29-1 and TRBJ2-1; D possibly uses TRBD1 or TRBD2 (5 bases each). There are 16 residues in the CDR3. V gave up 4 bases and J gave up 0 bases, with 16 bases separating them. Germline V gives CDR1 SQVTM, CDR2 ANQGSEA. The CDR3: CSVGLRDPSSYNEQFF. CDR3 nucleotides: TGCAGCGTTGGGCTGAGGGACCCAAGCTCCTACAATGAGCAGTTCTTC.

This clonotype has just a few counts. The chain employs TRBV20-1 and TRBJ1-5; possibly TRBD1 for D (6 bases). The CDR3 consists of 14 residues. CDR1 is DFQATT, CDR2 SNEGSKA, per germline (reference sequence). The V and J ends lost 6 bases and 0 bases respectively, with 12 bases between them. The CDR3: CSAGRGYSNQPQHF. The CDR3, as DNA: TGCAGTGCGGGCAGGGGATATAGCAATCAGCCCCAGCATTTT.

The chain is built from TRBV29-1 and TRBJ1-2, with D possibly TRBD1 on 5 matching bases. Germline CDR1 SQVTM, CDR2 ANQGSEA. Trimming pared 6 bases from V and 7 bases from J, leaving 18 bases between. The CDR3 has 13 residues. CDR3 sequence reads: CSVAGGEGSGYTF. CDR3 nucleotide sequence: TGCAGCGTCGCTGGAGGGGAAGGAAGTGGCTACACCTTC.

This clonotype was seen a few times. The chain carries TRBV4-2 and TRBJ2-7, with D tentatively TRBD1 (6 bases). Germline V gene lookup returns CDR1 LGHNA and CDR2 YNFKEQ. The CDR3 runs 15 residues. The V and J ends lost 3 bases and 4 bases respectively, with 16 bases between them. CDR3 protein: CASSQEGQLEYEQYF. For the CDR3, the DNA is TGTGCCAGCAGCCAGGAAGGACAGCTAGAATACGAGCAGTACTTC.

A few counts support this clonotype. V gene TRBV2 combines with J gene TRBJ1-1; D gene uncertain. The V end was cut by 4 bases, the J end by 6 bases, with 9 bases between. Germline V gives CDR1 SNHLY, CDR2 FYNNEI. The CDR3 sequence is 12 residues long. This CDR3 reads CASSGDLAEAFF. CDR3 nucleotides: TGTGCCAGCAGTGGGGATCTTGCTGAAGCTTTCTTT.

This clonotype has just a few counts. J is TRBJ1-1 and V is TRBV24-1; D call uncertain. The ends were cut back, 2 bases at V and 3 bases at J, with 6 bases in the middle. This CDR3 contains 13 residues. Germline V lookup: CDR1 KGHDR, CDR2 SFDVKD. CDR3 nucleotide sequence: TGTGCCACCAGTGATTATACATACACTGAAGCTTTCTTT. Its protein is CATSDYTYTEAFF.

This clonotype was picked up a small number of times. This sequence joins TRBV20-1 and TRBJ1-2, with 7 bases lining up with TRBD1. The CDR3 has 13 residues. Trimming cost V 2 bases and J 7 bases; bases outside gene matches: 7. Germline V gives CDR1 DFQATT, CDR2 SNEGSKA (reference sequence). CDR3 loop: CSARRTGEGGYTF. CDR3 nucleotides: TGCAGTGCTAGAAGAACAGGGGAGGGTGGCTACACCTTC.

The V and J genes are TRBV11-3 and TRBJ2-3; D is possibly TRBD1 (5 bases). Germline CDR1 is SGHNT and CDR2 is YENEEA. The V end was cut by 1 base, the J end by 2 bases, with 13 bases between. The CDR3 sequence is 16 residues long. CDR3 in DNA: TGTGCCAGCAGCTTAGGGTCTGACAGCAACACAGATACGCAGTATTTT. Translating gives CASSLGSDSNTDTQYF. Full variable domain (rest looked up from reference TRBV11-3 and TRBJ2-3): EAGVVQSPRYKIIEKKQPVAFWCNPISGHNTLYWYLQNLGQGPELLIRYENEEAVDDSQLPKDRFSAERLKGVDSTLKIQPAELGDSAVYLCASSLGSDSNTDTQYFGPGTRLTVL.

The chain has TRBV20-1 and TRBJ1-1; unclear D gene. Germline loops: CDR1 DFQATT, CDR2 SNEGSKA (reference sequence). The CDR3 contains 14 residues. V was cut by 6 bases and J by 4 bases, with 18 bases left in between. CDR3 loop: CSARLDTVGTEAFF. The CDR3 DNA is TGCAGTGCCCGATTAGATACGGTGGGCACTGAAGCTTTCTTT.

This clonotype came up many times. CDR3 in DNA: TGCAGCGTTGAAGATTCCCCCGGACAGGAGCTTCAAGAGACCCAGTACTTC. Amino acid sequence: CSVEDSPGQELQETQYF. This chain links TRBV29-1 with TRBJ2-5, with TRBD1 matching over 7 bases. CDR1 is SQVTM, CDR2 ANQGSEA, per germline. Trimming cost V 0 bases and J 2 bases; bases outside gene matches: 12. The CDR3 loop spans 17 amino acids.

The J gene is TRBJ2-7, the V gene TRBV3-1; TRBD2 is a possible D gene (6 bases). Germline CDR1 and CDR2: LGHDT and YNNKEL (reference sequence). Trimming shortened V by 6 bases and J by 1 base, and 10 bases separated the two germline ends. CDR3 length: 13 amino acids. CDR3 DNA sequence: TGTGCCAGCAGACTAGCTGGGTCCTACGAGCAGTACTTC. Protein: CASRLAGSYEQYF.

Only a few counts were recorded for this clonotype. This chain joins TRBV12-3 or TRBV12-4 and TRBJ1-3; no clear D. V dropped 5 bases and J dropped 4 bases, with 12 bases sitting between them. The CDR3 contains 14 residues. Here the CDR3 DNA reads TGTGCCAGCAGTCCACAATACTTCGGAAACACCATATATTTT. This encodes CASSPQYFGNTIYF.

This clonotype was seen ten or more times. The chain is built from TRBV7-9 and TRBJ1-5; possible D gene TRBD1, 5 bases. The CDR3 has 13 residues. V dropped 1 base and J dropped 6 bases, with 7 bases sitting between them. Germline CDR1 and CDR2: SEHNR and FQNEAQ (reference sequence). Here the CDR3 DNA reads TGTGCCAGCAGCTTAGAGGGACCTCAGCCCCAGCATTTT. Translation gives CASSLEGPQPQHF.